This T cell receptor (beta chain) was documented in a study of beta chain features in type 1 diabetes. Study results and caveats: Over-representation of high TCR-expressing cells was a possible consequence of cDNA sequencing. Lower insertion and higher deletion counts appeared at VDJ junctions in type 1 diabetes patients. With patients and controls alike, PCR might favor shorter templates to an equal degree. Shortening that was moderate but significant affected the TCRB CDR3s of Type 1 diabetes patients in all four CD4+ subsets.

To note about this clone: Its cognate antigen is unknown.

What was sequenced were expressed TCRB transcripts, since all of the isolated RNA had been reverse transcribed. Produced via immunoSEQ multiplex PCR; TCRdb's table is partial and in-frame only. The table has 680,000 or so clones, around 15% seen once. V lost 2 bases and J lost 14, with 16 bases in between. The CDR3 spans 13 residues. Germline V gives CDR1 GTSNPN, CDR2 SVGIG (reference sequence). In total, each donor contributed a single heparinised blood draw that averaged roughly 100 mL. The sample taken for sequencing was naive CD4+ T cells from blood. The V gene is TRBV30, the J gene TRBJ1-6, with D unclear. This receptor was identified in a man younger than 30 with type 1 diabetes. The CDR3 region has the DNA TGTGCCTGGAGTAGGGCCGGTAAAGGGTCCCTCCACTTT. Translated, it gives CAWSRAGKGSLHF.